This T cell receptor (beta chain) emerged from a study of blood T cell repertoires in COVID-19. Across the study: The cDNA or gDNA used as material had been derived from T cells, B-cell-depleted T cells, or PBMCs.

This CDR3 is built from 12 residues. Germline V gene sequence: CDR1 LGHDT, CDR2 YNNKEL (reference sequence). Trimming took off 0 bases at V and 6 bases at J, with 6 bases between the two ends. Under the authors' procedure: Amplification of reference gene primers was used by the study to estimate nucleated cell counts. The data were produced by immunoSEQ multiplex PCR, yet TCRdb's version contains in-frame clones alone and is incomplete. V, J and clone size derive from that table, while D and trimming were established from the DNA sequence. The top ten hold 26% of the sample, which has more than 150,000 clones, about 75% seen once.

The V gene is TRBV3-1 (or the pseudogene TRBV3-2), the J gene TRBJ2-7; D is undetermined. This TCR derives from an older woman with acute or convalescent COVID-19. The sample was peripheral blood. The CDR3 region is CASSQDRLEQYF. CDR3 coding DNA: TGTGCCAGCAGCCAAGATCGTCTCGAGCAGTACTTC.